This paragraph covers one TCR beta chain sequence. Antigen: not known. This entry is derived from a study of monozygotic twins with inflammatory bowel disease. The study, taken as a whole, reports: IBD patients share fewer clonotypes with other people than healthy twins do, especially with disease activity. The authors note that differing immunosuppressive treatments may have added variability to patient repertoires.

CDR1 is WNHNN and CDR2 is SYGVQD in the germline V gene (reference sequence). CDR3 length: 12 residues. cDNA was produced in eight separate reactions per sample. Both the TCRalpha cDNA and the TCRbeta cDNA were taken through two nested PCRs, lasting approximately 16 and 10 cycles. TCRdb derives one entry per CDR3 protein from the 5' RACE reads, leaving out DNA. The sample table sets out approximately 330,000 distinct CDR3 sequences. The chain joins TRBV10-1 to TRBJ2-1. The receptor comes from a human donor with ulcerative colitis or Crohn's disease, or a healthy co-twin of an affected twin (not recorded which). Sequenced sample: blood. The CDR3 spells CASSENFNEQFF.